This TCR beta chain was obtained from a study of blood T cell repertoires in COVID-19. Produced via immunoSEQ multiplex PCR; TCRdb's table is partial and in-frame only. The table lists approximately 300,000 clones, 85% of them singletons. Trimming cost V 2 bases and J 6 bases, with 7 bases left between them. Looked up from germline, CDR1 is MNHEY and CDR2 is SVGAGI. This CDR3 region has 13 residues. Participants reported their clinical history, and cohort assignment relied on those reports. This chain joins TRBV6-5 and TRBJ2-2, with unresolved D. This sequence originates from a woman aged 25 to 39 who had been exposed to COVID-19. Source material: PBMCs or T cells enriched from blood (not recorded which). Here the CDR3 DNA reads TGTGCCAGCAGTTACCCCTTCTCCGGGGAGCTGTTTTTT. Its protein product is CASSYPFSGELFF.